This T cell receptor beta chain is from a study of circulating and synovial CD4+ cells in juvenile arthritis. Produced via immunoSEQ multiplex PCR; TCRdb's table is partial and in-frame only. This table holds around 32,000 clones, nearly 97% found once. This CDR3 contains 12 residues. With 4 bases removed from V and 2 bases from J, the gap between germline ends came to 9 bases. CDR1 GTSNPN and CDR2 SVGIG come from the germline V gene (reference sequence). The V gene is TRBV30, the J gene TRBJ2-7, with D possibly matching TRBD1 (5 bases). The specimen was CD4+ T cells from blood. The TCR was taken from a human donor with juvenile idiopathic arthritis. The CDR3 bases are TGTGCCTGGAAGGGGAACGCCTACGAGCAGTACTTC. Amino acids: CAWKGNAYEQYF.